Listed below are T cell receptor beta chains from one sample, sequenced in a study of PD-1 blockade in classical Hodgkin lymphoma. TCRdb's copy holds only in-frame clones and misses some; the assay was immunoSEQ multiplex PCR. The sample carries more than 50,000 clones, around 89% recorded once. Sequences were derived from peripheral blood mononuclear cells (PBMCs), sampled at baseline. These receptors all stem from a human donor with classical Hodgkin lymphoma. Each CDR3 is given with its conserved first and last residue. Each record gives: clone size, J gene, D gene, V gene, CDR3 DNA, CDR3 protein. D genes are given only for firm matches. Expanded clones get a size class; other rows say once, few or many, or leave the size out.

clone size: once
J gene: TRBJ2-1
D gene: TRBD2
V gene: TRBV5-1
CDR3 DNA: TGCGCCAGCAGCTTGGTAGCGGGGGGTCCGAGCTCCTACAATGAGCAGTTCTTC
CDR3 protein: CASSLVAGGPSSYNEQFF

clone size: -
J gene: TRBJ2-3
D gene: -
V gene: TRBV7-3
CDR3 DNA: TGTGCCAGCAGCTTAATATCTAGCACAGATACGCAGTATTTT
CDR3 protein: CASSLISSTDTQYF

clone size: few
J gene: TRBJ1-6
D gene: -
V gene: TRBV9
CDR3 DNA: TGTGCCAGCAGCGTAGGGAACCAGGGGCAGGCACCCCTCCACTTT
CDR3 protein: CASSVGNQGQAPLHF

clone size: once
J gene: TRBJ1-5
D gene: TRBD1
V gene: TRBV6-1
CDR3 DNA: TGTGCCAGCAGTGAAGTTTGGGGACAGGGAGTTAGCAATCAGCCCCAGCATTTT
CDR3 protein: CASSEVWGQGVSNQPQHF

clone size: -
J gene: TRBJ2-5
D gene: -
V gene: TRBV30
CDR3 DNA: TGTGCCTGGAATCTAGTCCAAGAGACCCAGTACTTC
CDR3 protein: CAWNLVQETQYF

clone size: -
J gene: TRBJ1-2
D gene: -
V gene: TRBV19
CDR3 DNA: TGTGCCAGTAGGTCCCGGACAGTATCTTATGGCTACACCTTC
CDR3 protein: CASRSRTVSYGYTF

clone size: -
J gene: TRBJ2-7
D gene: -
V gene: TRBV4-1
CDR3 DNA: TGCGCCAGCAGCCAAGATCGGGTCTACGAGCAGTACTTC
CDR3 protein: CASSQDRVYEQYF

clone size: -
J gene: TRBJ2-7
D gene: -
V gene: TRBV7-6
CDR3 DNA: TGTGCCAGCAGCTTAGATCTCGGGCAGTCCTACGAGCAGTACTTC
CDR3 protein: CASSLDLGQSYEQYF

clone size: -
J gene: TRBJ2-1
D gene: -
V gene: TRBV27
CDR3 DNA: TGTGCCAGCCGTACGGACATGGCCCGAATCAATGAGCAGTTCTTC
CDR3 protein: CASRTDMARINEQFF

clone size: -
J gene: TRBJ2-7
D gene: TRBD1
V gene: TRBV7-9
CDR3 DNA: TGTGCCAGCAGCAGACAGGGGAAGTACGAGCAGTACTTC
CDR3 protein: CASSRQGKYEQYF

clone size: once
J gene: TRBJ2-5
D gene: -
V gene: TRBV11-2
CDR3 DNA: TGTGCCAGCAGCTTAGATCGTGGATTGGGTTTGGAGACCCAGTACTTC
CDR3 protein: CASSLDRGLGLETQYF

clone size: -
J gene: TRBJ1-2
D gene: -
V gene: TRBV30
CDR3 DNA: TGTGCCTGGAGTGAGGGGCGGTATAATGGCTACACCTTC
CDR3 protein: CAWSEGRYNGYTF

clone size: -
J gene: TRBJ1-1
D gene: -
V gene: TRBV4-1
CDR3 DNA: TGCGCCAGCAGCCAAGGGACAGCCGAAGCTTTCTTT
CDR3 protein: CASSQGTAEAFF

clone size: -
J gene: TRBJ1-1
D gene: TRBD1
V gene: TRBV10-2
CDR3 DNA: TGCGCCAGCAGGACTACAGTGACAGGGATGAACACTGAAGCTTTCTTT
CDR3 protein: CASRTTVTGMNTEAFF

clone size: -
J gene: TRBJ1-2
D gene: -
V gene: TRBV19
CDR3 DNA: TGTGCCAGTAGAGAGAACTATGGCTACACCTTC
CDR3 protein: CASRENYGYTF

clone size: few
J gene: TRBJ2-7
D gene: -
V gene: TRBV5-1
CDR3 DNA: TGCGCCAGCAGCTTGTGGGGCTGGGGGGAGCTTCCCTACGAGCAGTACTTC
CDR3 protein: CASSLWGWGELPYEQYF

clone size: -
J gene: TRBJ1-3
D gene: -
V gene: TRBV19
CDR3 DNA: TGTGCCAGTAATTTGGACAGCGGAAACACCATATATTTT
CDR3 protein: CASNLDSGNTIYF

clone size: -
J gene: TRBJ1-1
D gene: -
V gene: TRBV29-1
CDR3 DNA: TGCAGCGTTGAAGATCGGAAGGGGGGCACTGAAGCTTTCTTT
CDR3 protein: CSVEDRKGGTEAFF

clone size: -
J gene: TRBJ2-3
D gene: -
V gene: TRBV11-2
CDR3 DNA: TGTGCCAGCAGCTTATTACAGCCGACAGATACGCAGTATTTT
CDR3 protein: CASSLLQPTDTQYF

clone size: -
J gene: TRBJ2-7
D gene: -
V gene: TRBV6-1
CDR3 DNA: TGTGCCAGCAGTGAAGCCCTTTCCTACAATTACGAGCAGTACTTC
CDR3 protein: CASSEALSYNYEQYF

clone size: -
J gene: TRBJ2-3
D gene: -
V gene: TRBV6-5
CDR3 DNA: TGTGCCAGCAGTTTCCGGGACAGCACAGATACGCAGTATTTT
CDR3 protein: CASSFRDSTDTQYF

clone size: -
J gene: TRBJ2-1
D gene: TRBD1
V gene: TRBV27
CDR3 DNA: TGTGCCAGCAGTTTATCGGGTTTGACAGGGAATGAGCAGTTCTTC
CDR3 protein: CASSLSGLTGNEQFF

clone size: -
J gene: TRBJ1-1
D gene: -
V gene: TRBV6-5
CDR3 DNA: TGTGCCAGCAGTCGGTTCCCGGGACCAAACACTGAAGCTTTCTTT
CDR3 protein: CASSRFPGPNTEAFF

clone size: -
J gene: TRBJ1-2
D gene: -
V gene: TRBV14
CDR3 DNA: TGTGCCAGCAGCCAACACCATATAGCTAACTATGGCTACACCTTC
CDR3 protein: CASSQHHIANYGYTF

clone size: -
J gene: TRBJ2-7
D gene: -
V gene: TRBV7-8
CDR3 DNA: TGTGCCAGCAGCTTAGAATCTATTCGGGATTACGAGCAGTACTTC
CDR3 protein: CASSLESIRDYEQYF

clone size: -
J gene: TRBJ2-3
D gene: TRBD2
V gene: TRBV7-6
CDR3 DNA: TGTGCCAGCAGCTTAGCTGCGGGGGGGACCACAGATACGCAGTATTTT
CDR3 protein: CASSLAAGGTTDTQYF

clone size: -
J gene: TRBJ2-1
D gene: TRBD2
V gene: TRBV9
CDR3 DNA: TGTGCCAGCAGCGTAGCGGGGGGGGTCGTCGATGAGCAGTTCTTC
CDR3 protein: CASSVAGGVVDEQFF

clone size: few
J gene: TRBJ1-1
D gene: -
V gene: TRBV30
CDR3 DNA: TGTGCCTGTCTCAAGGATAGGACAGACTACACTGAAGCTTTCTTT
CDR3 protein: CACLKDRTDYTEAFF

clone size: -
J gene: TRBJ1-6
D gene: -
V gene: TRBV4-2
CDR3 DNA: TGTGCCAGCAGCCAAGACTCCCAGGTCAACTATAATTCACCCCTCCACTTT
CDR3 protein: CASSQDSQVNYNSPLHF

clone size: -
J gene: TRBJ2-4
D gene: -
V gene: TRBV7-2
CDR3 DNA: TGTGCCAGCAGCCTCGGGTGGGTAAACATTCAGTACTTC
CDR3 protein: CASSLGWVNIQYF

clone size: -
J gene: TRBJ1-3
D gene: -
V gene: TRBV19
CDR3 DNA: TGTGCCAGTAGTATAGCCGGCGCTGGAAACACCATATATTTT
CDR3 protein: CASSIAGAGNTIYF

clone size: -
J gene: TRBJ2-7
D gene: TRBD1
V gene: TRBV5-4
CDR3 DNA: TGTGCCAGCAGCTACCAACGGGACAGGTCCTACGAGCAGTACTTC
CDR3 protein: CASSYQRDRSYEQYF

clone size: -
J gene: TRBJ1-3
D gene: -
V gene: TRBV5-6
CDR3 DNA: TGTGCCAGCAGCTTGGCGCAGGGATGGGGTGGAAACACCATATATTTT
CDR3 protein: CASSLAQGWGGNTIYF

clone size: -
J gene: TRBJ1-1
D gene: -
V gene: TRBV27
CDR3 DNA: TGTGCCAGCAGTTTATATGGAGGACCGAACACTGAAGCTTTCTTT
CDR3 protein: CASSLYGGPNTEAFF

clone size: -
J gene: TRBJ1-6
D gene: -
V gene: TRBV2
CDR3 DNA: TGTGCCAGCAGCTTTCTCGGTAGCTCCTATAATTCACCCCTCCACTTT
CDR3 protein: CASSFLGSSYNSPLHF

clone size: -
J gene: TRBJ1-6
D gene: -
V gene: TRBV7-6
CDR3 DNA: TGTGCCAGCAGCTTAGAAAGGGAGGGAGTTTCACCCCTCCACTTT
CDR3 protein: CASSLEREGVSPLHF

clone size: -
J gene: TRBJ1-2
D gene: -
V gene: TRBV2
CDR3 DNA: TGTGCCAGCAGTGCCCCAGCCGGGGCTGGCTACACCTTC
CDR3 protein: CASSAPAGAGYTF

clone size: -
J gene: TRBJ2-5
D gene: -
V gene: TRBV14
CDR3 DNA: TGTGCCAGCAGCCAAGGGGTTCTTACGGAGACCCAGTACTTC
CDR3 protein: CASSQGVLTETQYF

clone size: -
J gene: TRBJ1-1
D gene: -
V gene: TRBV6-5
CDR3 DNA: TGTGCCAGCATCCGGGACCATAGCACTGAAGCTTTCTTT
CDR3 protein: CASIRDHSTEAFF